The present entry profiles one TCR beta chain with its context. Its target is unknown. This specimen comes from a study of beta chain features in type 1 diabetes. V was cut by 0 bases and J by 2 bases, with 7 bases left in between. Germline values: CDR1 SGDLS, CDR2 YYNGEE. The CDR3 is made up of 14 amino acids. Study-wide findings and caveats: Moderate yet significant TCRB CDR3 shortening was seen in Type 1 diabetes patients in all four CD4+ subsets.

Isolated RNA was reverse transcribed in full, so expressed TCRB transcripts were sequenced. About 3.4 million reads on average were seen across naive, central memory and regulatory T cell samples. Using immunoSEQ multiplex PCR, the repertoire was profiled, and TCRdb retains in-frame clones only, with some absent. The profile shows 120,000 or so clones, 17% of them singletons. Sequencing used central memory CD4+ T cells from blood. The chain carries TRBV9 and TRBJ2-3; D uncertain. The clonotype comes from a young man with type 1 diabetes. The CDR3 reads CASSVARSTDTQYF. CDR3 in DNA: TGTGCCAGCAGCGTAGCGCGATCCACAGATACGCAGTATTTT.